This T cell receptor beta chain was recovered during a study of shared clonotypes between healthy human individuals. Whole-study context: Each donor's CD8 memory used one plate, CD8 naive two, each CD4 subset three. Findings and caveats of the study: Non-shared clonotypes showed lower generation probabilities than clonotypes common to all four donors.

On this clone: Antigen specificity is unknown.

Using immunoSEQ multiplex PCR, the repertoire was profiled, and TCRdb retains in-frame clones only, with some absent. This table holds approximately 240,000 clones, just over 65% found once. The length of the CDR3 is 16 residues. Germline assignment: CDR1 SGHAT and CDR2 FQNNGV. The V end lost 1 base, the J end lost 5 bases, and 15 bases lay between the germline ends. Sequenced material: memory CD4+ T cells sorted from blood. Subset indicated: CD45RA-negative fraction. This TCR came from a young man in good health. The chain couples TRBV11-2 to TRBJ1-5, with D maybe TRBD1 (6 bases). CDR3 bases: TGTGCCAGCAGCTTAGGAGGCGCAGGGGTGGATCAGCCCCAGCATTTT. It yields the protein CASSLGGAGVDQPQHF.